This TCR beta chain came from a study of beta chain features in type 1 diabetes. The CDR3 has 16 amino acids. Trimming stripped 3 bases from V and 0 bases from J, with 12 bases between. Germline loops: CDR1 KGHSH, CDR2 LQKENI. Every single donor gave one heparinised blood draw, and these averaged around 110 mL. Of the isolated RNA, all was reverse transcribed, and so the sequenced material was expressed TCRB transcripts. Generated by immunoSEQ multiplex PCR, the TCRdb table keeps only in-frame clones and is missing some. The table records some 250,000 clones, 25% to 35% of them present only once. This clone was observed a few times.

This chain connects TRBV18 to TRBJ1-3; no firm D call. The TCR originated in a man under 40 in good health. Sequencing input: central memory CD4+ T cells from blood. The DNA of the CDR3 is TGTGCCAGCTCACCCTCGGCACACAGCTCTGGAAACACCATATATTTT. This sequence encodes CASSPSAHSSGNTIYF.